This T cell receptor (beta chain) comes out of a study of Graves' ophthalmopathy and Graves' hyperthyroidism (dated by TCRdb to 2017 to 2018). General notes on the study: Peripheral blood was collected at initial diagnosis, prior to any treatment. In total, approximately 140 blood samples were TCR-sequenced: around 42 ophthalmopathy, some 80 hyperthyroidism and roughly 17 hyperthyroidism-to-ophthalmopathy patients. An independent validation cohort was composed of approximately 19 hyperthyroidism patients and 17 patients who later progressed from hyperthyroidism to ophthalmopathy. Following sampling, methimazole starting at 30 mg daily was administered to hyperthyroidism patients, and high-dose intravenous methylprednisolone was administered to ophthalmopathy patients. In five to seven hyperthyroidism patients, the T-cell repertoire of thyroid tissue was compared with the T-cell repertoire of blood. To explore V-J signatures that separate ophthalmopathy from hyperthyroidism, a discovery set of about a hundred patients was enrolled, consisting of 43 with ophthalmopathy and fewer than 60 with stable hyperthyroidism. To tell Graves' ophthalmopathy apart from Graves' hyperthyroidism, and to predict which patients would progress to ophthalmopathy, the study relied on TCR beta repertoire signatures. General conclusions and limits of the study: Most expanded thyroid clonotypes with a frequency above 0.001 also appeared in blood, which suggests that blood repertoires may reflect the immune response in the thyroid. Sample size was not predetermined statistically, and investigators were not blinded to group allocation. In validation, the model predicted ophthalmopathy progression with about 70% sensitivity and roughly 72% specificity; some 13 predicted patients were CT-confirmed with GO in a median of 6.5 months. Ophthalmopathy was separated from stable hyperthyroidism by the 13-signature model with about 88% sensitivity and around 81% specificity in cross-validation and with 80%/75% in the test set.

This clonotype was picked up many times. The specificity of this receptor is unknown. The record has no base qualities; no much larger clone is one base away. For repertoire sequencing, the TCR beta CDR3 regions were amplified from RNA transcripts. A first-round RT-PCR used HTBI primers with the Qiagen OneStep RT-PCR kit, followed by a second-round multiplex PCR, size selection and purification. Libraries were sequenced on an Illumina HiSeq2000 using paired-end 100 bp reads. The study's own analysis went as follows. SOAPnuke was used to process the reads, throwing out any read that had adapters, had uncalled bases, had a mean Phred below 15, or lacked an exact constant-primer or identifier match. COPE v1.2.5 was used to merge the high-quality paired reads. Unique nucleotide sequences were defined as clonotypes and aligned to IMGT TRB V, D and J references using MiTCR v1.1. The analysis was limited to V-J combinations with a frequency above 0.0001, which together covered 99.2% of the repertoires. A TCR clonal expansion and chaos score per V-J combination was defined as the ratio of F50 clonal expansion to chaos observed in the TCRdist matrix. Features were reduced by Welch's t-statistics and random forest to more than 10 V-J combinations, which fed a naive Bayes classifier. The Morisita-Horn index was used to measure how similar the thyroid and blood repertoires were. TCRdb ran its own pipeline on the public reads, namely fastp trimming at Q25 and MiXCR clone calling, and kept in-frame beta chains. Rows with one shared CDR3 protein collapse into an entry with the most common genes and DNA. These V and J calls are TCRdb output, not the study's own analysis. Recorded for this sample are a few hundred thousand distinct CDR3 sequences; roughly 17% of them occurred a single time. The top ten clonotypes cover 2.4% of the sample.

The germline V gene supplies CDR1 MNHNS and CDR2 SASEGT. Taken from cysteine to phenylalanine, the CDR3 has 14 residues. Of the read, only the CDR3 DNA is kept; its 42 bases are in frame from base 1. Trimming at the junction amounts to 3 bases on V and 5 bases on J, and the germline ends lie 13 bases apart. Hyperthyroidism was considered stable if no progression to ophthalmopathy occurred within 18 months of follow-up. Hyperthyroidism patients were newly diagnosed, were aged 18 to 65 years, and had a disease duration under 2 months. Patients with other autoimmune diseases, uncontrolled infections, pregnancy or lactation were excluded from the study. Diagnosis relied on clinical symptoms, serum thyroxine, TRAb, thyroid ultrasound and orbital computed tomography. PBMCs were isolated from about 9.1 ml of fresh peripheral blood by Ficoll-Paque density gradient centrifugation. Trizol reagent was used to extract the total RNA, and its quality was then checked on an Agilent 2100 Bioanalyzer.

The sequenced material came from peripheral blood. The chain is made from TRBV6-1 and TRBJ1-1, with a weak D call of TRBD1 (6 bases match). The TCR comes from an adult woman with stable Graves' hyperthyroidism. The bases are TGTGCCAGCAGTGAGCTACAGGGAGGAACTGAAGCTTTCTTT. Translation gives CASSELQGGTEAFF.